This TCR beta chain was observed in a study of graft-versus-host responses after intestinal transplantation. Study summary: Transplants given to recipients were multivisceral, liver-intestinal, or isolated intestinal. Each recipient received anti-thymocyte globulin induction, then tacrolimus and steroids for around 3 years. Study conclusions and caveats: Analysis identified GvH clones in recipient marrow, with some appearing first in ileum or blood.

Trimming shortened V by 5 bases and J by 3 bases, and 13 bases separated the two germline ends. The V gene's germline CDR1 is MNHEY and CDR2 SVGAGI. There are 14 residues in the CDR3. A remark on this clone: The antigen is not known.

The method was immunoSEQ multiplex PCR; TCRdb's version includes in-frame clones alone and lacks a portion of them. The data contain around 8,400 clones, less than 85% of them singletons. Lymphocytes from graft epithelium and lamina propria were isolated. This TCR was sampled from a human patient who received an intestinal transplant, so some T cells may come from the graft donor. Material: ileum tissue, obtained roughly 74 weeks after intestinal transplant. The genes are TRBV6-5 and TRBJ1-2; D is unclear. In DNA form, the CDR3 reads TGTGCCAGCAGTCAATCCGGTGGGGACTATGGCTACACCTTC. Translated, it gives CASSQSGGDYGYTF.